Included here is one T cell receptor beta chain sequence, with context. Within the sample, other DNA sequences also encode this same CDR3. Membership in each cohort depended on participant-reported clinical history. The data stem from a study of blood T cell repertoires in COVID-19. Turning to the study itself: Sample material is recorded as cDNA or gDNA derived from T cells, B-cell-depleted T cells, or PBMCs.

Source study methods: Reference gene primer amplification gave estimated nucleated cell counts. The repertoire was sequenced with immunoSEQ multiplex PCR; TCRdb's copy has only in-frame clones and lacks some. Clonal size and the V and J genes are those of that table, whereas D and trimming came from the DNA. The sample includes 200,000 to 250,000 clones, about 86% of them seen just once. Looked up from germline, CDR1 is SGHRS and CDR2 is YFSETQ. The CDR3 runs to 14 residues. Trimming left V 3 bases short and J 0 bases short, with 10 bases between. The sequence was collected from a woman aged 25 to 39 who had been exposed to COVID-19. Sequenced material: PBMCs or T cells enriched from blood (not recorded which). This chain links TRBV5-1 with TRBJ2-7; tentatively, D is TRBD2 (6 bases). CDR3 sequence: CASSSTRDSYEQYF. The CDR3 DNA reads TGCGCCAGCAGCTCAACGCGGGACTCCTACGAGCAGTACTTC.